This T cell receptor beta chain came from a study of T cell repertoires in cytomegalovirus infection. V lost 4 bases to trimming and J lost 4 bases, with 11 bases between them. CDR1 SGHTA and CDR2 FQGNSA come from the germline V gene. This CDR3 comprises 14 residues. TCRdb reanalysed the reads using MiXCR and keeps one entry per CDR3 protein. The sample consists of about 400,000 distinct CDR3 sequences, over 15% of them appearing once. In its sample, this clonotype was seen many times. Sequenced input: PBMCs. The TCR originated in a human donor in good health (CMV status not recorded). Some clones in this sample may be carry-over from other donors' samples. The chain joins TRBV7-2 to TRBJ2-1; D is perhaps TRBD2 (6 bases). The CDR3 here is CASSSAGRYNEQFF. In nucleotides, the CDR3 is TGTGCCAGCAGCTCCGCGGGGAGATACAATGAGCAGTTCTTC.